This T cell receptor (beta chain) appears in the sequencing data of a study of blood T cells in healthy people across ages (dated by TCRdb to between 2014 and 2016). A note on the overall study: In model experiments, template switching captured about one uniquely barcoded TCR beta cDNA molecule for every two T cells. The donors were divided into four age groups: young (average approximately 16 years), middle-aged (about 41), aged (about 62) and long-lived (82). Age-related changes in TCR beta repertoire diversity were measured in the study by deep sequencing normalized with unique cDNA molecular identifiers. To avoid experimental bias, donors of different ages were spread randomly across the sequencing lanes. Two additional independent replicas of 1 million unique cDNA reads from the same blood draw were analyzed for two donors (one aged 18 to 30 and one aged 80 or older).

The donors were 40 or so Caucasian individuals from Russia, aged roughly 6 to 100 years, who were systemically healthy. Each donor gave 9.5 to 10 milliliters of peripheral blood, drawn into EDTA-treated Vacutainer tubes. Ficoll-Paque density-gradient centrifugation was used to isolate PBMCs, with at least 7 million obtained per sample. Trizol reagent was used to extract total RNA from the PBMCs, yielding at least 6 micrograms per sample. For every donor, flow cytometry on a PBMC aliquot measured the percentage of naive CD45RAhigh/CD27high T cells. The library relied on 5' RACE. The listed sequencing device is Illumina HiSeq 2500. A second 7 to 11 cycle PCR used a sample-barcoded 5' primer and a J-beta primer mix. Each TCR beta cDNA molecule received a unique molecular identifier from a template-switch 5' adaptor carrying 12 random nucleotides. Each sample yielded at least 3 million CDR3-containing paired-end reads. First-strand cDNA synthesis was performed from all RNA using the Mint cDNA synthesis kit, with priming by a TRBC-specific oligonucleotide. After uracil-DNA glycosylase treatment, a first 18-cycle PCR used universal primers M1SS and BC2_uni_R on all cDNA. The authors' analysis ran thus. For normalization, 1 million high-quality reads, each with a distinct molecular identifier, were randomly selected from each sample. Reads sharing molecular identifiers were discarded rather than binned into consensus sequences. MiTCR, with a Q25 quality threshold and the strictest error-elimination algorithm, was used for CDR3 identification, clonotype clustering and error correction. A nonparametric unseen species model with Euler transformation was used to estimate a lower bound on total TCR beta diversity. TCRdb took the public reads, trimmed them with fastp at Q25, ran MiXCR for clone calling and kept in-frame beta chains. All rows with the same CDR3 protein become a single entry with the most common DNA and genes. These V and J calls originate from TCRdb's pipeline instead of the authors' own analysis. The sample contains about 970,000 distinct CDR3 sequences, about 53% of them found a single time. The ten largest make up about 22% of the sample.

The germline V gene (reference sequence) supplies CDR1 SEHNR and CDR2 FQNEAQ. Trimming takes 5 bases from V and 2 bases from J, and the germline ends sit 17 bases apart. The CDR3 runs 16 amino acids, cysteine and phenylalanine included. The DNA shown is the 48-base CDR3, in frame from base 1. About this clonotype itself: Its antigen remains undetermined. Per-base quality was not reported, and no clone a single base away is much larger than it.

Paper-wide results and their limitations: Donor CMV infection status was unknown, potentially confounding age-related changes in expanded clonotypes. As age increased, observed TCR beta diversity per million T cells dropped in a roughly linear way, and a significant reduction was already evident by age roughly 36. Estimates of total diversity from one million sequenced T cells were regarded as lower bounds and underestimates. Compared with the aged group, the long-lived group had more naive CD4+ T cells, fewer expanded clones and increased TCR diversity, a pattern suggesting age selection. The percentage of naive T cells measured by flow cytometry correlated strongly with observed TCR beta diversity. Because profiling used bulk unsorted PBMCs, naive and antigen-experienced compartments could not be compared conclusively.

The chain uses TRBV7-9 and TRBJ2-3; the best D guess is TRBD2, with 6 bases matching. The TCR sequence derives from a woman aged 55-70 years in good health. The sequenced material came from blood. The CDR3 reads CASSLGSAGSTDTQYF. The DNA reads as follows: TGTGCCAGCAGCCTCGGGAGTGCCGGATCCACAGATACGCAGTATTTT.